Listed below are T cell receptor beta chains from one sample, sequenced in a study of T cell responses to AZD1222 COVID-19 vaccine. TCRdb's table, derived via immunoSEQ multiplex PCR, lists solely in-frame clones and lacks some. This sample carries about 190,000 clones, about 94% of them seen once, and the ten largest clones take roughly 10%. The sequencing used peripheral blood, collected on day 0 of AZD1222 vaccination. The receptors were sampled from an adult in good health. Each CDR3 is given with its conserved first and last residue. Fields, in order: V gene, clone size, D gene, J gene, CDR3 DNA, CDR3 protein. The D gene is left open where the match is weak. The size field is filled for only some rows; it gives once, few, many or a size class.

>TRBV6-5|-|-|TRBJ1-2
TGTGCCAGCAGGTCCCTGGGGGGTTCTGGCTACACCTTC
CASRSLGGSGYTF
>TRBV6-2/TRBV6-3|-|-|TRBJ1-1
TGTGCCAGCAGTGACGGGGGGTACACTGAAGCTTTCTTT
CASSDGGYTEAFF
>TRBV27|-|-|TRBJ1-2
TGTGCCAGCAGCCCCGCGCACAGGGTGCATGGCTACACCTTC
CASSPAHRVHGYTF
>TRBV3-1/TRBV3-2|-|-|TRBJ2-5
TGTGCCAGCAGCCAAGAGGGGAGGCAAGAGACCCAGTACTTC
CASSQEGRQETQYF
>TRBV9|-|-|TRBJ2-7
TGTGCCAGCAGCGTAGAAGGGGGGGACTACGAGCAGTACTTC
CASSVEGGDYEQYF
>TRBV30|-|-|TRBJ1-4
TGTGCCCAAGTGGAGGGGAGAAAACTGTTTTTT
CAQVEGRKLFF
>TRBV28|-|TRBD2|TRBJ2-1
TGTGCCAGCAGTTTACCTAGCGGGAGTGATGAGCAGTTCTTC
CASSLPSGSDEQFF
>TRBV20-1|-|TRBD1|TRBJ2-7
TGCAGTGCTAGTGGGACAGAAAATCACTCCTACGAGCAGTACTTC
CSASGTENHSYEQYF
>TRBV27|-|-|TRBJ2-5
TGTGCCAGCAGTTTAGCACTTCAAGAGACCCAGTACTTC
CASSLALQETQYF
>TRBV7-2|-|TRBD1|TRBJ1-4
TGTGCCAGCAGCTTCTCCGGACAGGGTATTTGGGAAAAACTGTTTTTT
CASSFSGQGIWEKLFF
>TRBV7-9|once|-|TRBJ1-2
TGTGCCAGCAGCTTAGGGGCTAGCGGGACCTATGGCTACACCTTC
CASSLGASGTYGYTF
>TRBV2|-|-|TRBJ2-7
TGTGCCAGCAGTGAATCCCAGACCTACGAGCAGTACTTC
CASSESQTYEQYF
>TRBV6-5|-|-|TRBJ1-2
TGTGCCAGCAGCCTTAACAGCAACTATGGCTACACCTTC
CASSLNSNYGYTF